Sequencing of this TCR beta chain was carried out in a study of blood T cell repertoires in COVID-19. As for the study in general: Sites across the United States, Italy and Spain contributed samples from acute and convalescent COVID-19. T cells, B-cell-depleted T cells, or PBMCs supplied cDNA or gDNA.

This CDR3 is built from 13 residues. CDR1 is SQVTM and CDR2 is ANQGSEA in the germline V gene. Trimming left V 5 bases short and J 8 bases short, with 18 bases between. In the original analysis: Estimation of nucleated cell counts was performed using reference gene primer amplification. Sequencing used immunoSEQ multiplex PCR; TCRdb keeps in-frame clones, though not all of them. That table gives V, J and clone size, and the DNA gave D and trimming. The sample holds approximately 69,000 clones; around 89% are singletons and the top ten take 5.3%. Sequenced sample: peripheral blood. This sequence originates from a man aged 45 to 65 with acute or convalescent COVID-19. The rearrangement links TRBV29-1 to TRBJ1-2; D is ambiguous. For the CDR3, the DNA is TGCAGCGTTCCCGTTGCCCCGGGTAGGGGCTACACCTTC. This gives the protein CSVPVAPGRGYTF.